This T cell receptor beta chain was profiled in a study of cytomegalovirus exposure and HLA in healthy donors. Whole-study findings and limits: Cytomegalovirus-associated status was assigned to 150 to 200 TCR beta chains. The records held CMV serostatus as the only immune exposure information. TRBV6-2, TRBV6-3 and some other V segments were excluded as indistinguishable. Most TCR sequences were uncommon, yet certain public TCRs appeared in many donors.

PCR amplification relied on 60 Vbeta primers (plus 13 Jbeta primers). Generated by immunoSEQ multiplex PCR, the TCRdb table keeps only in-frame clones and is missing some. The sample lists around 100,000 clones; under 90% were seen once. As to this clone: As yet, its antigen is unknown.

V was cut by 5 bases and J by 1 base, with 11 bases left in between. The CDR3 length is 14 residues. CDR1 is SEHNR and CDR2 is FQNEAQ in the germline V gene (reference sequence). The receptor's source is a woman in her 70s in good health and CMV-seropositive. This sequence joins TRBV7-9 and TRBJ1-1, with unresolved D. Sequencing used PBMCs. The CDR3, as DNA: TGTGCCAGCAGCCCCCGGGAATGGAACACTGAAGCTTTCTTT. This encodes CASSPREWNTEAFF.